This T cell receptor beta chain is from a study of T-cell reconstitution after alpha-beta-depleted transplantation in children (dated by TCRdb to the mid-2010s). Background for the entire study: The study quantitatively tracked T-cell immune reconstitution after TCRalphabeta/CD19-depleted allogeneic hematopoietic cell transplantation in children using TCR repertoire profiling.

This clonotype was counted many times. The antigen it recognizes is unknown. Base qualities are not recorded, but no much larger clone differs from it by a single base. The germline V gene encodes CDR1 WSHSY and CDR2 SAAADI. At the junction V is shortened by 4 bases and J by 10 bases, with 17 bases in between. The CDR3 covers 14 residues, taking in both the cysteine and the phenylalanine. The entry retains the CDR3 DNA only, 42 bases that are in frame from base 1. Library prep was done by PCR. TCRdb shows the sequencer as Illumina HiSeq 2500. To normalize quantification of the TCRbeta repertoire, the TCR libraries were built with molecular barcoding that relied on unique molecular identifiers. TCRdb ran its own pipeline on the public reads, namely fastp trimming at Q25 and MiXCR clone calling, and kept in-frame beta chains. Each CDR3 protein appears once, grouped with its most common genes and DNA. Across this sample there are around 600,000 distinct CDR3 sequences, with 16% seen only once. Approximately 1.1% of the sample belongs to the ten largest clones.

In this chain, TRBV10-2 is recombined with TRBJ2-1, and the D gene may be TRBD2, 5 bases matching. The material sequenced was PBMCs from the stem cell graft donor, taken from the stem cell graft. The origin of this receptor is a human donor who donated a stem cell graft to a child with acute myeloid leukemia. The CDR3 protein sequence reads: CASSGSSGFVEQFF. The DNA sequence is TGCGCCAGCAGTGGGTCCAGCGGTTTTGTGGAGCAGTTCTTC.